This entry describes one T cell receptor (beta chain). What it binds is not known. This record belongs to a study of blood T cells in healthy people across ages. Through a sample-barcoded 5' primer and a J-beta primer mix, a second PCR was run for roughly 6 to 12 cycles. TCRdb reprocessed the 5' RACE reads via MiXCR and lists one record per CDR3 protein. Among around 1.7 million distinct CDR3 sequences listed, 28% were seen once. Findings of the study overall: Per million T cells, the diversity of TCR beta decreased roughly linearly as age advanced. A strong correlation was seen between TCR beta diversity and naive T cell percentage. Long-lived donors carried more naive CD4+ cells and greater diversity than aged donors.

Donors ranged from about 6 to 90 years old and were healthy Caucasians in Russia. The sequenced sample was blood. The origin of this receptor is a young woman in good health.

CDR3 in amino acids: CASSPSDREAFF. The CDR3 DNA is TGTGCCAGCAGTCCGAGCGACAGGGAAGCTTTCTTT. The chain joins TRBV28 to TRBJ1-1, with a possible D match to TRBD1 (6 bases). With 5 bases removed from V and 8 bases from J, the gap between germline ends came to 12 bases. The CDR3 runs to 12 residues. Germline loops: CDR1 MDHEN, CDR2 SYDVKM.